This T cell receptor (beta chain) appears in the sequencing data of a study of cytomegalovirus exposure and HLA in healthy donors. Study-wide findings and caveats: Solely CMV serostatus was available to characterize immune exposure. V- and J-gene trimming in TCR beta was tied to a missense DCLRE1C variant by an analysis performed later. TCR beta chains associated with HLA were, in a later analysis, more clonally expanded than equally common others.

Concerning this clone itself: What it recognizes is unknown.

V was clipped by 5 bases and J by 2 bases; unmatched bases: 15. Germline CDR1 is MDHEN and CDR2 is SYDVKM. CDR3 length: 17 amino acids. It was with 60 Vbeta and 13 Jbeta primers that the PCR ran. Measured with immunoSEQ multiplex PCR; TCRdb has only the in-frame clones, and not every one. Among nearly 200,000 clones listed, 77% were seen once. Sequenced: PBMCs. The receptor was isolated from a woman aged 30 to 39 in good health and CMV-seropositive. This chain connects TRBV28 to TRBJ2-7; TRBD1 aligns across 7 bases. DNA for the CDR3: TGTGCCAGCAGTACCTCGCCCACAGGGGAAGGGACCTACGAGCAGTACTTC. Its translation is CASSTSPTGEGTYEQYF.